Listed below are T cell receptor beta chains from one sample, sequenced in a study of shared clonotypes between healthy human individuals. Method: immunoSEQ multiplex PCR; TCRdb's copy keeps in-frame clones and lacks some. The sample shows 650,000 to 800,000 clones, 72% of them seen only once. Sequencing was carried out using memory CD4+ T cells sorted from blood. These receptors came from a woman in her twenties or thirties in good health. CDR3s include the opening cysteine and the closing phenylalanine or tryptophan. The D gene is left open where the match is weak. Some rows have no size entry. The others give once, few or many, or a class for an expanded clone.

size	V	J	D	CDR3	DNA
-	TRBV5-1	TRBJ2-6	-	CASSQTGPGANVLTF	TGCGCCAGCAGCCAAACAGGTCCTGGGGCCAACGTCCTGACTTTC
-	TRBV10-3	TRBJ1-5	-	CAISEFREQPQHF	TGTGCCATCAGTGAGTTTAGGGAACAGCCCCAGCATTTT
-	TRBV15	TRBJ1-1	-	CATSRDTEAFF	TGTGCCACCAGCAGAGATACTGAAGCTTTCTTT
few	TRBV12-5	TRBJ2-1	TRBD2	CASGPGTSGNNEQFF	TGTGCTAGTGGGCCGGGGACTAGCGGGAACAATGAGCAGTTCTTC
-	TRBV2	TRBJ2-1	TRBD1	CASSEQTGTGGYNEQFF	TGTGCCAGCAGTGAACAAACCGGGACAGGGGGCTACAATGAGCAGTTCTTC
few	TRBV29-1	TRBJ2-7	-	CSVSWDYEQYF	TGCAGCGTTAGTTGGGACTACGAGCAGTACTTC
-	TRBV30	TRBJ2-1	-	CAWNGGDKQFF	TGTGCCTGGAACGGCGGGGACAAGCAGTTCTTC
-	TRBV19	TRBJ2-1	TRBD2	CASSKISGTHNEQFF	TGTGCCAGTAGTAAAATTAGCGGGACCCACAATGAGCAGTTCTTC
-	TRBV27	TRBJ2-3	TRBD1	CASSPDRGRGSPATQYF	TGTGCCAGCAGCCCTGACCGGGGCAGGGGGTCCCCGGCTACGCAGTATTTT
-	TRBV4-1	TRBJ2-7	TRBD1	CASSVQPGQGTYEQYF	TGCGCCAGCAGCGTGCAACCGGGACAGGGGACCTACGAGCAGTACTTC
-	TRBV6-1	TRBJ2-1	-	CASSERHGMSSYNEQFF	TGTGCCAGCAGTGAACGCCACGGGATGAGCTCCTACAATGAGCAGTTCTTC
-	TRBV15	TRBJ2-7	-	CATVGPGPNYEQYF	TGTGCCACCGTTGGGCCAGGACCAAACTACGAGCAGTACTTC
once	TRBV10-2	TRBJ2-7	TRBD2	CASRASGTPYEQYF	TGCGCCAGCAGGGCTAGCGGGACTCCCTACGAGCAGTACTTC
-	TRBV5-1	TRBJ1-4	-	CASSPGGVSTEKLFF	TGCGCCAGCAGCCCGGGGGGAGTCTCCACCGAAAAACTGTTTTTT
-	TRBV6-1	TRBJ1-4	-	CASSVRGGDYNEKLFF	TGTGCCAGCAGTGTGCGGGGGGGCGACTATAATGAAAAACTGTTTTTT
-	TRBV27	TRBJ1-2	-	CASSFSQGPYGYTF	TGTGCCAGCAGTTTTTCCCAGGGACCCTATGGCTACACCTTC
few	TRBV18	TRBJ1-2	-	CASSPSGGGDGYTF	TGTGCCAGCTCACCCTCAGGTGGGGGGGACGGCTACACCTTC
once	TRBV7-9	TRBJ2-3	-	CASSLAGPGTDTQYF	TGTGCCAGCAGCTTAGCGGGACCGGGCACAGATACGCAGTATTTT
-	TRBV7-6	TRBJ2-2	-	CASSSYDVNTGELFF	TGTGCCAGCAGCTCCTATGACGTGAACACCGGGGAGCTGTTTTTT
many	TRBV18	TRBJ1-3	-	CASSPGEGPTSGNTIYF	TGTGCCAGCTCACCAGGGGAAGGGCCCACCTCTGGAAACACCATATATTTT
once	TRBV6-6	TRBJ1-2	-	CASSSTEFNYGYTF	TGTGCCAGCAGTTCCACAGAGTTTAACTATGGCTACACCTTC
few	TRBV6-5	TRBJ2-3	TRBD2	CASRPPSGADTQYF	TGTGCCAGCAGACCTCCTAGCGGAGCAGATACGCAGTATTTT
-	TRBV19	TRBJ2-7	-	CASAGRYEQYF	TGTGCCAGCGCGGGGAGGTACGAGCAGTACTTC
-	TRBV6-5	TRBJ2-7	TRBD1	CASSFLGQGAWEQYF	TGTGCCAGCAGTTTTTTAGGGCAGGGGGCTTGGGAGCAGTACTTC
-	TRBV6-1	TRBJ1-2	-	CASSEAGLVGYTF	TGTGCCAGCAGTGAAGCGGGCCTCGTGGGTTACACCTTC
-	TRBV10-3	TRBJ1-1	-	CAVYRDPNTEAFF	TGTGCCGTATACAGGGATCCGAACACTGAAGCTTTCTTT
few	TRBV2	TRBJ2-3	TRBD2	CASGRLAGVNTQYF	TGTGCCAGCGGCCGCCTAGCGGGAGTAAATACGCAGTATTTT
-	TRBV5-4	TRBJ2-7	-	CATQRGGTYEQYF	TGTGCCACCCAAAGGGGGGGGACCTACGAGCAGTACTTC
-	TRBV5-4	TRBJ1-4	-	CASSREADEKLFF	TGTGCCAGTTCCAGGGAGGCGGATGAAAAACTGTTTTTT
-	TRBV19	TRBJ2-7	TRBD2	CASIQPGLAGGPDEQYF	TGTGCCAGTATCCAGCCCGGACTAGCGGGAGGGCCCGACGAGCAGTACTTC
-	TRBV7-9	TRBJ2-2	-	CASSLVPGLAGELFF	TGTGCCAGCAGCTTAGTACCGGGATTAGCCGGGGAGCTGTTTTTT
-	TRBV19	TRBJ1-2	-	CASSTKGSGQSGGYTF	TGTGCCAGTAGTACGAAAGGGTCCGGACAGTCGGGCGGCTACACCTTC
-	TRBV28	TRBJ2-5	-	CASSFSGSQETQYF	TGTGCCAGCAGTTTTAGCGGCTCCCAAGAGACCCAGTACTTC
once	TRBV27	TRBJ1-1	-	CASSFGPRRSEAFF	TGTGCCAGCAGTTTTGGACCACGAAGGTCTGAAGCTTTCTTT
-	TRBV7-9	TRBJ1-1	TRBD1	CASSRAHLGQGNTEAFF	TGTGCCAGCAGCCGCGCTCACCTTGGACAGGGGAACACTGAAGCTTTCTTT
-	TRBV7-5	TRBJ1-1	-	CVRSVAGGRNTEAFF	TGTGTCAGAAGCGTTGCAGGGGGCAGGAACACTGAAGCTTTCTTT
-	TRBV18	TRBJ2-7	-	CASSSGTGDSAGEQYF	TGTGCCAGCTCTTCCGGCACAGGGGACTCCGCGGGTGAGCAGTACTTC
-	TRBV30	TRBJ2-1	-	CAWSMQGRGFSNEQFF	TGTGCCTGGAGCATGCAGGGCAGGGGTTTTTCCAATGAGCAGTTCTTC
-	TRBV11-2	TRBJ2-1	TRBD2	CASKGSTRIAGGPYNEQFF	TGTGCCAGCAAGGGTAGTACGCGTATAGCGGGAGGGCCCTACAATGAGCAGTTCTTC
-	TRBV10-3	TRBJ2-5	TRBD2	CAISESPGGGETQYF	TGTGCCATCAGTGAGTCGCCGGGAGGAGGAGAGACCCAGTACTTC
-	TRBV5-1	TRBJ2-2	-	CASSLGSNAGELFF	TGCGCCAGCAGCTTGGGTAGCAACGCCGGGGAGCTGTTTTTT
-	TRBV4-1	TRBJ1-3	-	CASSRTGGQLGSGNTIYF	TGCGCCAGCAGCCGCACAGGCGGACAGCTCGGCTCTGGAAACACCATATATTTT
-	TRBV28	TRBJ2-2	TRBD2	CASSLGGSGSFGELFF	TGTGCCAGCAGTTTGGGGGGTAGCGGGAGCTTCGGGGAGCTGTTTTTT
-	TRBV5-4	TRBJ1-1	TRBD1	CASSLTGGILSRTEAFF	TGTGCCAGCAGCTTGACAGGGGGCATTCTCAGTAGGACTGAAGCTTTCTTT
few	TRBV12-5	TRBJ1-1	-	CASGFLHVGPAFF	-
few	TRBV11-2	TRBJ1-2	-	CASSPQPDYGYTF	TGTGCCAGCAGCCCCCAACCCGATTATGGCTACACCTTC
-	TRBV7-6	TRBJ2-5	TRBD2	CASSQGGSRETQYF	TGTGCCAGCAGCCAGGGCGGGAGTAGGGAGACCCAGTACTTC
once	TRBV4-2	TRBJ2-7	TRBD1	CASSQPGQSSSYEQYF	TGTGCCAGCAGCCAACCGGGACAGTCGAGCTCCTACGAGCAGTACTTC